This TCR beta chain derives from a study of shared clonotypes between healthy human individuals. In the study overall: The cohort had two women and a few men, ages 18 to 49. CD4 naive and CD4 memory each took three plates per donor, while CD8 naive took two and CD8 memory one.

Some clones are missing from TCRdb's copy, which holds only in-frame ones; the method was immunoSEQ multiplex PCR. The sample yields about 1,900,000 clones, roughly 94% seen once. Study observations and caveats: Sharing across four donors was seen in roughly 5% of naive CD4 clonotypes. Only blood underwent sampling, and tissue repertoires likely differ.

In regard to this clone: No antigen is known for it.

It was CD45RO-negative cells, positively selected for CCR7, that made up naive CD8 cells, with terminally differentiated effector memory CD45RA+ cells excluded. The source of this sequence is a man younger than 35 in good health. The sequenced sample was naive CD8+ T cells sorted from blood.

As DNA, the CDR3 is TGTGCCAGCAGCTGGGCCACAGATACGCAGTATTTT. This sequence encodes CASSWATDTQYF. This chain connects TRBV13 to TRBJ2-3; D call uncertain. This CDR3 contains 12 residues. In germline, CDR1 is PRHDT, CDR2 FYEKMQ (reference sequence). Trimming cost V 4 bases and J 2 bases, with 4 bases left between them.